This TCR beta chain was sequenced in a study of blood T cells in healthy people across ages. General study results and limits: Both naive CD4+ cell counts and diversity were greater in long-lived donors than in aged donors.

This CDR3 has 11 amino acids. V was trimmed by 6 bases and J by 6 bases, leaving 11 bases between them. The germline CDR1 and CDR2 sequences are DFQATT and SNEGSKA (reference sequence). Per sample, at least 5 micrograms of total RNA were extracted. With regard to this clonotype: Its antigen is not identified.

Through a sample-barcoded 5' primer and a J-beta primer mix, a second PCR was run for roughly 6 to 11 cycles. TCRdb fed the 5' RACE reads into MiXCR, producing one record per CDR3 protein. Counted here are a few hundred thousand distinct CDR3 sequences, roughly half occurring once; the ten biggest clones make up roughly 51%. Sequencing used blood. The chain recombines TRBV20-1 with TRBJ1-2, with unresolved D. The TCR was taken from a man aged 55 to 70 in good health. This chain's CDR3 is CSAEGGNGYTF. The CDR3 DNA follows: TGCAGTGCCGAGGGAGGGAATGGCTACACCTTC.